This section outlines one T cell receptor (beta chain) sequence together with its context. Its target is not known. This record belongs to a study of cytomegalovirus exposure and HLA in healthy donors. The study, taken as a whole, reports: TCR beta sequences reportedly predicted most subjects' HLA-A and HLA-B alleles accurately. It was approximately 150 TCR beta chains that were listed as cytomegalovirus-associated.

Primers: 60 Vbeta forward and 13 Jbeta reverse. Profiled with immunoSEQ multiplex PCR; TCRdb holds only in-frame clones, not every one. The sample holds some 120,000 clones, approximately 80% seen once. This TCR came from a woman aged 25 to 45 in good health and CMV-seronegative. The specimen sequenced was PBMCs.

CDR3 region: CASSLETGANTGELFF. The CDR3 nucleotides are TGCGCCAGCAGCTTAGAGACAGGTGCGAACACCGGGGAGCTGTTTTTT. The V call is TRBV5-1, the J call TRBJ2-2; TRBD1 might be the D (6 bases). V was clipped by 2 bases and J by 0 bases, with 11 bases between them. The CDR3 covers 16 residues. Germline CDR1 is SGHRS and CDR2 is YFSETQ.